This entry concerns a single T cell receptor (beta chain). Its antigen specificity is not known. Base qualities are missing; no much larger clone stands one base away. Measured from the cysteine to the phenylalanine, the CDR3 is 13 residues long. Of all the DNA, just the CDR3 is kept, 39 bases in frame from base 1. CDR1 is given as SEHNR and CDR2 as FQNEAQ, both from the germline V gene (reference sequence). Deletion took 5 bases off V and 0 bases off J, with a span of 8 bases between the germline ends. For sequencing, an Illumina HiSeq 1500 was employed. TCRdb applied fastp at Q25 and MiXCR to the public reads, then kept only in-frame beta chains. Each entry is one CDR3 protein sequence, shown with its most common DNA and genes. A total of approximately 170,000 distinct CDR3 sequences appear in this sample, 17% of them only once. 18% of the sample goes to the ten largest clones. These data belong to a study of T cell repertoires in cytomegalovirus infection (dated by TCRdb to between 2018 and 2020). Describing the broader study: Because public TCR beta signatures pointed to carriage of CMV infection together with the matching HLA type, the HLA type of each donor mattered for the analysis.

The paper's findings and limits, for the study overall: The ex vivo response was dominated by HLA-C-restricted CMV-specific TCR beta clonotypes, and the single most frequent clonotype in two of eight donors was supplied by these HLA-C-restricted clonotypes. Carriers of CMV infection plus the relevant HLA type were discriminated by the cumulative frequency of public TCR beta family members in the study cohort and in an independent roughly 350-donor cohort.

The sequence links TRBV7-9 to TRBJ2-7; TRBD1 is possibly the D segment (5 matching bases). The sequenced material came from CD8+ T cells from PBMCs. This clonotype was sampled from a human donor in good health (CMV status not recorded). Some clones in this sample may be carry-over from other donors' samples. The nucleotide sequence reads TGTGCCAGCAGCGCTAGGGGCTCCTACGAGCAGTACTTC. Its product reads: CASSARGSYEQYF.